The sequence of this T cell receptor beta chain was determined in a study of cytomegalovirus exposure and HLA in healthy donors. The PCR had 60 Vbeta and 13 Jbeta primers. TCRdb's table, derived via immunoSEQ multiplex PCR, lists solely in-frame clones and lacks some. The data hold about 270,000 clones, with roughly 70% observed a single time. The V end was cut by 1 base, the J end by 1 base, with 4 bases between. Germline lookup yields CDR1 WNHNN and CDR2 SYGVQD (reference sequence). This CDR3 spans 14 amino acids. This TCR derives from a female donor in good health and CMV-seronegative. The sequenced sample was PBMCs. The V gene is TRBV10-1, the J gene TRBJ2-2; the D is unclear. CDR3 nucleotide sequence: TGCGCCAGCAGTGAGTTCCGGAACACCGGGGAGCTGTTTTTT. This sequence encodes CASSEFRNTGELFF.